This T cell receptor beta chain emerged from a study of blood T cell repertoires in COVID-19. Study in general: The analysed material was cDNA or gDNA that came from T cells, B-cell-depleted T cells, or PBMCs.

In the authors' methods: Reference gene primers were amplified, and this amplification served to estimate nucleated cell counts. The repertoire was sequenced with immunoSEQ multiplex PCR; TCRdb's copy has only in-frame clones and lacks some. Clone size and V and J calls were adopted from that table, with D and trimming inferred from the DNA. Seen here are around 140,000 clones, 60% to 85% observed once, and the top ten hold over 15%. Trimming took 1 base from V and 1 from J, leaving 7 bases between them. This CDR3 has 14 amino acids. CDR1 and CDR2 from the germline V gene are LNHDA and SQIVND (reference sequence). This clone was counted ten times or more.

The sample consisted of peripheral blood. The sequence came from a man aged 50-59 years with acute or convalescent COVID-19. The chain uses TRBV19 and TRBJ2-5; D is undetermined. The CDR3 DNA reads TGTGCCAGTAGTATAGCCCTCCGCCAAGAGACCCAGTACTTC. Its protein product is CASSIALRQETQYF.